This T cell receptor (beta chain) was identified in a study of control samples from healthy donors and cancer patients. Only in-frame clones appear in the TCRdb table, and some are missing; sequencing was by immunoSEQ multiplex PCR. The sample shows 84,000 or so clones, roughly 91% of them seen only once. The germline CDR1 and CDR2 sequences are LNHDA and SQIVND (reference sequence). This CDR3 comprises 15 residues. The J segment lost 5 bases and the V segment lost 3 bases, leaving 3 bases of the junction unmatched. Sequencing was carried out using blood. The rearrangement links TRBV19 to TRBJ2-5, with 13 bases lining up with TRBD2. This clonotype was obtained from a man aged 25-40 years in good health. CDR3 nucleotide sequence: TGTGCCAGTAGTATTGGGACTAGCGGGACTGAGACCCAGTACTTC. Translation gives CASSIGTSGTETQYF.